Described below is a single T cell receptor (beta chain) sequence and its context. CDR3 length equals 15 residues. CDR1 is SGHTA, CDR2 FQGTGA, per germline. After removal of 4 bases from V and 2 bases from J, the junction contained 1 base not matched to a gene. The assay was immunoSEQ multiplex PCR, and TCRdb's table has in-frame clones only and misses some. This table has about 86,000 clones, roughly 90% appearing once. This record comes from a study of blood T cell repertoires in COVID-19. Turning to the study itself: Collection of acute and convalescent COVID-19 samples took place in the United States, Italy and Spain.

The receptor comes from a woman aged 50 to 60 with acute COVID-19. V and J are TRBV7-3 and TRBJ1-6, with 8 nucleotides matching TRBD1. The specimen was PBMCs or T cells enriched from blood (not recorded which). The CDR3 here is CASSSGQAYNSPLHF. In DNA, the CDR3 is TGTGCCAGCAGCTCGGGACAGGCCTATAATTCACCCCTCCACTTT.